Sequencing of this T cell receptor beta chain was carried out in a study of blood T cells in healthy people across ages. At least ten counts were recorded for this clonotype. As yet, its antigen is unknown. Germline V gene sequence: CDR1 SGHTA, CDR2 FQGNSA. This CDR3 is built from 15 residues. Deletions cut 5 bases from V and 0 bases from J, with 11 bases between. Findings and limits, study-wide: The recorded TCR beta diversity per million T cells decreased in a roughly linear manner with age.

The second PCR ran about 6 to 11 cycles with a sample-barcoded 5' primer and J-beta primers. TCRdb ran MiXCR on the 5' RACE reads and lists one entry per CDR3 protein. The sample includes roughly 800,000 distinct CDR3 sequences, roughly 24% of them seen just once. These data also formed part of another study, on T cells of mothers and their children. That work states: For each mother, over 8 million TCR beta CDR3 reads were obtained, and for each child, about 3 million.

The sequencing input was blood. This sequence originates from a boy aged 5-17 years in good health. V usage is TRBV7-2 and J usage is TRBJ2-4; D unresolved. The CDR3 sequence is CASSPKGPAKNIQYF. Written as DNA, the CDR3 is TGTGCCAGCAGCCCGAAAGGTCCAGCCAAAAACATTCAGTACTTC.